This section outlines one T cell receptor beta chain sequence together with its context. This clonotype has just a few counts. Its antigen specificity is not known. Nothing much larger sits one base from this clone, and base qualities are not available. CDR1 is given as SQVTM and CDR2 as ANQGSEA, both from the germline V gene. From its cysteine to its phenylalanine, the CDR3 spans 12 amino acids. The retained sequence is limited to the CDR3, 36 bases, with the frame set at the first base. V and J are trimmed by 5 bases and 4 bases, and the gene matches miss 4 bases of the junction. The sample originates from a study of blood T cells in healthy people across ages (dated by TCRdb to between 2015 and 2016). For the wider study: Template switching captured roughly one uniquely barcoded TCR beta cDNA molecule per two T cells in model experiments. To track age-related changes in TCR beta repertoire diversity, the study relied on deep sequencing normalized with unique cDNA molecular identifiers. Donors were grouped into four age groups: young (average roughly 15 years), middle-aged (approximately 41), aged (62) and long-lived (over 80). Donors of different ages were randomly distributed across sequencing lanes to avoid experimental bias. The study analyzed two additional independent replicas of 1 million unique cDNA reads from the same blood draw for two donors, one aged 18 to 30 and one aged 80 or older.

The protocol used for the library was 5' RACE. These reads were obtained on an Illumina HiSeq 2500. A second roughly 7 to 12 cycle PCR used a sample-barcoded 5' primer and a J-beta primer mix. A unique molecular identifier was introduced onto each TCR beta cDNA molecule by a template-switch 5' adaptor carrying 12 random nucleotides. Each sample yielded at least 2.5 million CDR3-containing paired-end reads. First-strand cDNA synthesis was performed from all RNA using the Mint cDNA synthesis kit, with priming by a TRBC-specific oligonucleotide. After uracil-DNA glycosylase treatment, a first 18-cycle PCR used universal primers M1SS and BC2_uni_R on all cDNA. From the authors' description of their analysis: For normalization, 1 million high-quality reads, each with a distinct molecular identifier, were randomly selected from each sample. Instead of being binned into consensus sequences, reads with shared molecular identifiers were discarded. MiTCR, with a Q25 quality threshold and the strictest error-elimination algorithm, was used for CDR3 identification, clonotype clustering and error correction. A nonparametric unseen species model using Euler transformation provided a lower-bound estimate of total TCR beta diversity. TCRdb reprocessed the public reads (quality trimming at Q25 with fastp, clone calling with MiXCR) and kept in-frame beta chains. For every CDR3 protein sequence, its rows merge into one entry that carries the most common genes and DNA. The V and J calls here are based on TCRdb, not the publication. The sample table shows just over 800,000 distinct CDR3 sequences, and around 62% are seen once. About a quarter of the sample belongs to the ten largest clones.

The donors were 40 or so Caucasian individuals from Russia, aged roughly 6 to 100 years, who were systemically healthy. Around 9.7 milliliters of peripheral blood were collected from each donor into EDTA-treated Vacutainer tubes. PBMCs were isolated by Ficoll-Paque density-gradient centrifugation, with at least 7 million obtained per sample. Total RNA, at least 5.5 micrograms per sample, was extracted from PBMCs with Trizol reagent. For every donor, an aliquot of PBMCs went through flow cytometry to measure the percentages of naive CD45RAhigh/CD27high T cells. The study at large found these results: Observed TCR beta diversity per million T cells fell roughly linearly with age, and a significant reduction was already apparent by age about 43. Because profiling used bulk unsorted PBMCs, naive and antigen-experienced compartments could not be compared conclusively. There was a strong correlation between observed TCR beta diversity and the percentage of naive T cells measured by flow cytometry. Donor CMV infection status was unknown, potentially confounding age-related changes in expanded clonotypes. Compared with the aged group, the long-lived group had more naive CD4+ T cells, fewer expanded clones and increased TCR diversity, a pattern suggesting age selection. Estimates of total diversity based on one million sequenced T cells were regarded as lower bounds and as underestimates.

The sequence was collected from a man aged 25-45 years in good health. Sequenced input: blood. Rearrangement joined TRBV29-1 to TRBJ1-2, with 7 junctional bases fitting TRBD1. The CDR3 corresponds to CSVLSGGYGYTF. The DNA sequence is given as TGCAGCGTTCTATCAGGGGGCTATGGCTACACCTTC.